This TCR beta chain is from a study of T cells in Graves' hyperthyroidism and ophthalmopathy (dated by TCRdb to between 2018 and 2020). About the full investigation: Peripheral blood was sampled at the time of initial diagnosis, prior to any treatment. A discovery cohort of about 95 patients, approximately 45 with Graves' ophthalmopathy and approximately 55 with stable Graves' hyperthyroidism, was used to find distinguishing TCR V-J signatures. Prospective prediction of ophthalmopathy was tested in an independent validation cohort of approximately 18 hyperthyroidism patients and roughly 16 patients who later progressed to ophthalmopathy. The 100 or so discovery patients were divided at random into training and test sets in a 7:3 ratio. In six Graves' hyperthyroidism patients, the study also compared T-cell repertoires from thyroid tissue with T-cell repertoires from blood. After sampling, hyperthyroidism patients received methimazole starting at 30 mg daily, and ophthalmopathy patients received high-dose intravenous methylprednisolone. TCR Vbeta CDR3 sequencing of roughly 140 peripheral blood samples (43 ophthalmopathy, approximately 80 hyperthyroidism and some 17 progressor patients) is reported in the paper.

A note on this clonotype: It lacks a known antigen. Base-call qualities are not available, and no considerably larger clone is one nucleotide away.

Amplification of TCR beta CDR3 regions was carried out from RNA transcripts. The TCR CDR3 was subjected to a first round of RT-PCR using the HTBI primer set and the Qiagen OneStep RT-PCR kit. Libraries were constructed in a second round of multiplex PCR, after which size selection and purification were carried out. Paired-end sequencing of the libraries was performed with 100 bp reads on an Illumina HiSeq2000. The authors' pipeline ran thus. SOAPnuke was used to process the raw data, with reads discarded if the reads contained adapters or uncalled bases, had a mean Phred below 15, or lacked an exact constant-primer or identifier match. COPE v1.2.5 was used to merge the high-quality paired reads, and each unique nucleotide sequence was defined as a clonotype. MiTCR v1.1 was used to align clonotypes to the IMGT TRBV, TRBD and TRBJ reference segments. Analysis was restricted to V-J combinations with a frequency above 0.0001, which covered 99.2% of repertoires. A TCS score was defined as the ratio between F50 (clonal expansion) and ExV (chaos), using BLOSUM62-based TCRdist between CDR3 peptides within each V-J. Welch's t-statistics and random forest reduced 514 V-J features to 13, which were used in a naive Bayes classifier (R e1071). TCRdb redid the processing of the public reads, applying fastp at Q25 and MiXCR, and retained in-frame beta chains. Entries are consolidated by CDR3 protein sequence, retaining the most common genes and DNA. These V and J calls rely on TCRdb rather than the paper's analysis. This sample holds 300,000 to 350,000 distinct CDR3 sequences; 18% were observed only once. About 16% of the sample lies in the top ten.

From the germline V gene, CDR1 is MNHNS and CDR2 is SASEGT. V is shortened by 4 bases, J by 2 bases, and the region joining them spans 12 bases. The CDR3 holds 14 amino acids from the cysteine to the phenylalanine. CDR3 DNA is the only sequence kept; it has 42 bases, read in frame from the first base. Ophthalmopathy patients had moderately to severely active disease, with a Clinical Activity Score of 3 or more, a NOSPECS grade of 4 or more, and a disease duration of less than 3 months. Any patient with an uncontrolled infection, another autoimmune disease, pregnancy or lactation was excluded. Diagnoses were established on the basis of clinical symptoms, serum thyroxine and TRAb, thyroid ultrasound, and orbital computed tomography. PBMCs were separated from 7.5 to 10 ml of fresh peripheral blood using Ficoll-Paque density gradient centrifugation. Total RNA was extracted using Trizol reagent, and RNA quality was assessed on an Agilent 2100 Bioanalyzer.

Beyond this particular receptor, the publication reports: Most expanded thyroid clonotypes (frequency above 0.001) were also detected in blood, a finding suggesting that blood repertoires may reflect thyroid immune responses. A model built on a 13 V-J signature distinguished ophthalmopathy from stable hyperthyroidism, reaching 87.88% sensitivity and 81.08% specificity in cross-validation and 80%/75% in testing. During validation, the model predicted progression to ophthalmopathy a median of approximately 7 months ahead of onset, with around 71% sensitivity and 72.22% specificity. No statistical method was used to fix the sample size in advance, and group allocation was not hidden from the investigators.

The sequencing input was blood. The V and J segments used are TRBV6-1 and TRBJ2-7, with the D call tentatively TRBD1 or TRBD2, each fitting 5 bases. This receptor was obtained from a woman aged 40 to 50 with Graves' ophthalmopathy. The nucleotide sequence reads as follows: TGTGCCAGCAGTGTTGGACGGGGACCCTACGAGCAGTACTTC. The encoded protein is CASSVGRGPYEQYF.